This T cell receptor (beta chain) was obtained from a study of cytotoxic CD8 clonotypes in ibrutinib-treated CLL. Points from the study as a whole: Lymph node repertoires were not studied, and sampling times were unmatched.

Clones were read by immunoSEQ multiplex PCR, and TCRdb kept only the in-frame ones, dropping some. Of roughly 190,000 clones in the sample, around 72% were seen once. Trimming left V 5 bases short and J 0 bases short, with 8 bases between. Per the germline V gene, CDR1 is SGHNT and CDR2 is YENEEA. The CDR3 extends over 15 amino acids. Notes on this clone: Its target is not known.

The rearrangement uses TRBV11-3 and TRBJ2-6; D unresolved. This clonotype was obtained from a human donor with chronic lymphocytic leukemia. This material consisted of PBMCs, taken after 24 months of ibrutinib treatment. The chain's CDR3 is CASSRGDSGANVLTF. In DNA, the CDR3 is TGTGCCAGCAGCAGAGGAGACTCTGGGGCCAACGTCCTGACTTTC.